The subject of this entry is one T cell receptor beta chain. Produced via immunoSEQ multiplex PCR; TCRdb's table is partial and in-frame only. The sample includes approximately 75,000 clones, more than 85% of them seen just once. V was trimmed by 0 bases and J by 0 bases, leaving 8 bases between them. The germline V gene encodes CDR1 MNHNY and CDR2 SVGAGI (reference sequence). The CDR3 covers 15 residues. These data come from a study of Tregs in tolerant kidney transplant recipients. Unstimulated regulatory T cells (CD4+CD25+CD127-), CD4+CD25- non-regulatory cells, CD4 and CD8 cells were FACS-sorted from thawed PBMCs. Before regulatory T cell sorting, thawed PBMCs rested overnight at 37°C in around 200 IU/ml IL-2.

This TCR came from a human donor who received a combined kidney and bone marrow transplant. This chain joins TRBV6-6 and TRBJ1-2, with a possible D match to TRBD1 (6 bases). The sequencing used Tregs from blood, collected before the transplant. CDR3 in DNA: TGTGCCAGCAGTTACTCAGGGGGAGCTAACTATGGCTACACCTTC. Amino acids: CASSYSGGANYGYTF.